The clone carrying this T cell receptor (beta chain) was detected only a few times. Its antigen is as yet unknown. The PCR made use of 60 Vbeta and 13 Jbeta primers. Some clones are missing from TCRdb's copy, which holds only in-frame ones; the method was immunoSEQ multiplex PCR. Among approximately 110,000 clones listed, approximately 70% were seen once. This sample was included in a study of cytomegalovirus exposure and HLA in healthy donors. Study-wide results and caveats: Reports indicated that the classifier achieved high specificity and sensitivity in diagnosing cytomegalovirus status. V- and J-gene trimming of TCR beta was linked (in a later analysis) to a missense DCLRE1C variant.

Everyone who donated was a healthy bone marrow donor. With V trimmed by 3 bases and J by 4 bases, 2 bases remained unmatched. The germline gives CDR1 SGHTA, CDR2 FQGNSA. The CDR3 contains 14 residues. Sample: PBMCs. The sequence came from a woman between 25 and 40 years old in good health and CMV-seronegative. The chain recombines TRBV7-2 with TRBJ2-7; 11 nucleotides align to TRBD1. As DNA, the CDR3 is TGTGCCAGCAGCTTGGGACAGGGGGGTTACGAGCAGTACTTC. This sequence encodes CASSLGQGGYEQYF.